This record concerns one TCR beta chain sequence. No antigen is known for it. There are 14 residues in the CDR3. Germline V lookup: CDR1 MNHNY, CDR2 SVGAGI (reference sequence). V dropped 6 bases and J dropped 0 bases, with 9 bases sitting between them. The source of the sample is a study of shared clonotypes between healthy human individuals. General study results and limits: Researchers sampled blood only, noting tissue repertoires likely differ.

Generated by immunoSEQ multiplex PCR, the TCRdb table keeps only in-frame clones and is missing some. The table includes about 320,000 clones, roughly 87% detected once. Those who donated were healthy HIV-negative adults, with no recent acute infections or vaccinations reported. Sample: memory CD8+ T cells sorted from blood. Sample subset: CD45RO+ cells pooled with CCR7-negative TemRA cells. This TCR came from a man aged 18 to 30 in good health. V gene TRBV6-6 combines with J gene TRBJ2-4; tentative D call: TRBD1 (5 bases). The CDR3 reads CASSDSLAKNIQYF. In nucleotides, the CDR3 is TGTGCCAGCAGCGACAGCTTAGCCAAAAACATTCAGTACTTC.